This TCR beta chain was recovered during a study of T cell repertoires in cytomegalovirus infection. Concerning this clonotype itself: Its antigen is not known.

From germline, CDR1 is MNHNY and CDR2 SVGAGI (reference sequence). V shed 5 bases and J 6 bases; nucleotides not matched to a gene: 11. This CDR3 has 15 residues. TCRdb recomputed calls from the reads with MiXCR, one row per CDR3 protein. Here the sample spans roughly 990,000 distinct CDR3 sequences, 31% being singletons. The receptor's source is a human donor in good health (CMV status not recorded). Some clones in this sample may be carry-over from other donors' samples. The chain couples TRBV6-6 to TRBJ2-3, with 7 bases matching TRBD2. The sequencing used cultured CD8+ T cells from PBMCs, collected from culture after CMV antigen stimulation. Here the CDR3 reads CASSLPLGGGDTQYF. As DNA, the CDR3 is TGTGCCAGCAGTCTCCCCCTGGGGGGGGGGGATACGCAGTATTTT.